Below are 5 T cell receptor beta chains sequenced from a single sample in a study of graft-versus-host responses after intestinal transplantation. The assay was immunoSEQ multiplex PCR, and TCRdb's table has in-frame clones only and misses some. Among approximately 70,000 clones, nearly 85% were seen once, and the ten largest hold 0.39%. These TCRs' antigens remain unknown. Sequences were derived from unstimulated CD4+ T cells sorted from spleen or lymph node cells, sampled before transplant. The receptors come from a human donor who was the organ donor for an intestinal transplant.

Points on this clone: The sample carries other DNA sequences with the same CDR3. The chain has TRBV29-1 and TRBJ2-5; D possibly corresponds to TRBD2 (5 bases). The V gene lost 6 bases and the J gene lost 3 bases, with 11 bases spanning the gap. CDR3 length equals 12 residues. Germline CDR1 reads SQVTM; CDR2 reads ANQGSEA. This CDR3 is CSVRTGKETQYF. CDR3 bases: TGCAGCGTGCGGACTGGTAAAGAGACCCAGTACTTC. Variable domain in full (rest from reference TRBV29-1 and TRBJ2-5): SAVISQKPSRDICQRGTSLTIQCQVDSQVTMMFWYRQQPGQSLTLIATANQGSEATYESGFVIDKFPISRPNLTFSTLTVSNMSPEDSSIYLCSVRTGKETQYFGPGTRLLVL.

The rearrangement uses TRBV7-2 and TRBJ1-1, with D possibly being TRBD1 (6 bases). V lost 1 base and J 1 base, leaving 10 bases between the germline ends. This CDR3 region has 15 residues. Germline V gene lookup returns CDR1 SGHTA and CDR2 FQGNSA. The CDR3 here is CASSLVTGTNTEAFF. In DNA form, the CDR3 reads TGTGCCAGCAGCTTAGTAACAGGGACGAACACTGAAGCTTTCTTT.

The gene calls are TRBV7-8 and TRBJ2-1; 9 bases are a match to TRBD2. CDR3 length equals 19 residues. V lost 0 bases to trimming and J lost 7 bases; unmatched junction nucleotides: 16. From germline, CDR1 is SGHVS and CDR2 FQNEAQ. In DNA form, the CDR3 reads TGTGCCAGCAGCTTAGCGACTAGCGGCGAATTTTACCGACTAAATGAGCAGTTCTTC. Protein sequence: CASSLATSGEFYRLNEQFF. The variable domain in full, with the rest retrieved from reference TRBV7-8 and TRBJ2-1, is GAGVSQSPRYKVAKRGQDVALRCDPISGHVSLFWYQQALGQGPEFLTYFQNEAQLDKSGLPSDRFFAERPEGSVSTLKIQRTQQEDSAVYLCASSLATSGEFYRLNEQFFGPGTRLTVL.

V is TRBV2 and J is TRBJ1-2; no firm D call. Trimming cost V 7 bases and J 4 bases, with 16 bases left between them. The CDR3 covers 14 residues. Germline V lookup: CDR1 SNHLY, CDR2 FYNNEI. CDR3 nucleotides: TGTGCCAGCATCCTGGGTGGAGGGAGCTATGGCTACACCTTC. Residues: CASILGGGSYGYTF.

The CDR3 loop is CASSLTRTGIDGYTF. The CDR3 DNA reads as TGTGCCAGCAGCCTCACCCGGACAGGGATAGATGGCTACACCTTC. The J gene is TRBJ1-2, the V gene TRBV6-6; the match to TRBD1 covers 8 bases. Germline lookup yields CDR1 MNHNY and CDR2 SVGAGI (reference sequence). Trimming removed 6 bases from V and 6 bases from J; junction bases left unmatched: 12. The CDR3 loop spans 15 amino acids.